This entry is about one T cell receptor beta chain. This specimen belongs to a study of T cell responses to AZD1222 COVID-19 vaccine. Germline CDR1 and CDR2: LGHNA and YSLEER. CDR3 length equals 15 residues. The V and J ends lost 4 bases and 1 base, in that order; junction bases with no gene match: 1. Assay: immunoSEQ multiplex PCR; the TCRdb copy retains only in-frame clones and omits some. This table has over 50,000 clones, less than 85% appearing once. The source material was peripheral blood, sampled on day 0 of AZD1222 vaccination. The chain couples TRBV4-3 to TRBJ2-1; TRBD2 aligns across 10 bases. The sequence derives from an adult in good health. The CDR3 region is CASSLAGGSYNEQFF. CDR3 bases: TGCGCCAGCAGCCTAGCGGGAGGATCCTACAATGAGCAGTTCTTC.